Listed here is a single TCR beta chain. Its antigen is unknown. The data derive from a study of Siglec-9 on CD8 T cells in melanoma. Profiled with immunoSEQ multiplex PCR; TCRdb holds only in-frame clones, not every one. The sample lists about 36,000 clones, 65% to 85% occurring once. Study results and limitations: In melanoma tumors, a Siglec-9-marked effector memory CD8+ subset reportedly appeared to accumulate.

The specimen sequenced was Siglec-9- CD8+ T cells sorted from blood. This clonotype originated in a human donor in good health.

In DNA, the CDR3 is TGTGCCAGCAGTCCTAGGGGGCAAGTACCACCCCTCCACTTT. It yields the protein CASSPRGQVPPLHF. The chain recombines TRBV27 with TRBJ1-6; 7 nucleotides match TRBD1. The V segment lost 5 bases and the J segment 11 bases; nucleotides outside the gene matches: 9. The CDR3 consists of 14 residues. Germline assignment: CDR1 MNHEY and CDR2 SMNVEV (reference sequence).